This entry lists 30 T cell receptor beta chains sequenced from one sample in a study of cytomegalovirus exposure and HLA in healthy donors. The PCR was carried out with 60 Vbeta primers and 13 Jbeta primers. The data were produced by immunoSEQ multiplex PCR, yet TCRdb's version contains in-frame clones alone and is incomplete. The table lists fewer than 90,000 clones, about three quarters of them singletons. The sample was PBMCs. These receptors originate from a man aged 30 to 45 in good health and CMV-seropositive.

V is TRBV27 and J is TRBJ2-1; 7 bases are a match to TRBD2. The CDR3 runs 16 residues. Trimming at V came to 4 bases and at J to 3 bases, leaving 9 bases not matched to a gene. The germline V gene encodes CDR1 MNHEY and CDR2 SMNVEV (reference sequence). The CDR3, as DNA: TGTGCCAGCAGTTCGGGCCCCCGGGGGGACTACAATGAGCAGTTCTTC. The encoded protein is CASSSGPRGDYNEQFF.

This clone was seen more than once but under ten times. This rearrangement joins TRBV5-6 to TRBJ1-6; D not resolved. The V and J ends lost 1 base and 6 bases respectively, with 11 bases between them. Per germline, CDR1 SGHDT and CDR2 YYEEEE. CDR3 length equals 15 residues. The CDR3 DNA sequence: TGTGCCAGCAGCTTGTTGAACATCCCTAATTCACCCCTCCACTTT. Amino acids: CASSLLNIPNSPLHF.

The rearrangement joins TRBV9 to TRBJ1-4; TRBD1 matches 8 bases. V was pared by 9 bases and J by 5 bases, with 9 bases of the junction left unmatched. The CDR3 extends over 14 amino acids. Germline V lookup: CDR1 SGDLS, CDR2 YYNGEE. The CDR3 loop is CATGPGQENEKLFF. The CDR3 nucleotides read TGTGCCACCGGCCCGGGACAGGAAAATGAAAAACTGTTTTTT.

In DNA, the CDR3 is TGTGCCAGCAGTTCCTGGACAGGGACTAATTCACCCCTCCACTTT. Amino acid sequence: CASSSWTGTNSPLHF. This rearrangement joins TRBV28 to TRBJ1-6; TRBD1 matches 8 bases. CDR3 size: 15 residues. V lost 4 bases, J lost 6 bases, and 5 bases stayed unmatched. Germline lookup yields CDR1 MDHEN and CDR2 SYDVKM.

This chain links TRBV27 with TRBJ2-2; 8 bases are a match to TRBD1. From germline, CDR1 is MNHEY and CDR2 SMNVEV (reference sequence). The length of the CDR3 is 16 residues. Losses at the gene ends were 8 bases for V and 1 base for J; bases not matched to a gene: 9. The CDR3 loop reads CASQFAGGENTGELFF. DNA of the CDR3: TGTGCCAGCCAGTTCGCAGGGGGCGAGAACACCGGGGAGCTGTTTTTT.

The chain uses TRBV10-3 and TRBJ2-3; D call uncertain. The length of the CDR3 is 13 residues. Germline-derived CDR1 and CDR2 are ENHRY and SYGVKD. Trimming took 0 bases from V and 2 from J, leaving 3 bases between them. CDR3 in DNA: TGTGCCATCAGTGAGTCCCACACAGATACGCAGTATTTT. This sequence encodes CAISESHTDTQYF.

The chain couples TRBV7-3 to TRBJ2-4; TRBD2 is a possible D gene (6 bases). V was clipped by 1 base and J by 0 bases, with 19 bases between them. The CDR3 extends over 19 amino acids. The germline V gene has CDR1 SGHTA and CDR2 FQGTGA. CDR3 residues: CASSLMTSGLKLAKNIQYF. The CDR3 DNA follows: TGTGCCAGCAGCTTAATGACTTCGGGACTGAAACTAGCCAAAAACATTCAGTACTTC.

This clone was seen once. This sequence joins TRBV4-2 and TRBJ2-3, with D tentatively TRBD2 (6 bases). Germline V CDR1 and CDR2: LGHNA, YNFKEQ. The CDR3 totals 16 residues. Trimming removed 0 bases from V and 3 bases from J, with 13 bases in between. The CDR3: CASSQESSAGTDTQYF. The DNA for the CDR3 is TGTGCCAGCAGCCAAGAATCTAGCGCGGGGACAGATACGCAGTATTTT.

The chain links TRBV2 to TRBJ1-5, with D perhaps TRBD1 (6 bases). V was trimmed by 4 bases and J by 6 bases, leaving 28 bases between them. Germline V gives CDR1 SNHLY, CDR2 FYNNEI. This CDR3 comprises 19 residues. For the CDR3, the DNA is TGTGCCAGCAGTGGCACCGGGGTACAGGGAAAGGGGCTCGGTCAGCCCCAGCATTTT. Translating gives CASSGTGVQGKGLGQPQHF.

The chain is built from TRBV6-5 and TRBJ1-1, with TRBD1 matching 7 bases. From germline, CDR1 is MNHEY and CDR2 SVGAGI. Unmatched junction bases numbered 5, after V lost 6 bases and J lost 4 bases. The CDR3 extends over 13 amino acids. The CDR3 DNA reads TGTGCCAGCAGCCAGGGGGGTTCCACTGAAGCTTTCTTT. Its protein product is CASSQGGSTEAFF.

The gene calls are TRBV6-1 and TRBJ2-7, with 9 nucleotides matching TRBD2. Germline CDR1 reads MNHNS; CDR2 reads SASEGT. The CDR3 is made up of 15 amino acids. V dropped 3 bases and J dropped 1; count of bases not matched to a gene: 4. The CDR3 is CASSEGSGGSYEQYF. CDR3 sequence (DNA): TGTGCCAGCAGTGAGGGCAGCGGGGGGTCCTACGAGCAGTACTTC.

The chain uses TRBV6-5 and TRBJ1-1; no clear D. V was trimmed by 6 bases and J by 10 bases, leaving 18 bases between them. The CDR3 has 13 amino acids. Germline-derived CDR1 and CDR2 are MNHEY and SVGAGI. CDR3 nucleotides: TGTGCCAGCAGCCACGACGATAGACTTGGAGCTTTCTTT. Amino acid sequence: CASSHDDRLGAFF.

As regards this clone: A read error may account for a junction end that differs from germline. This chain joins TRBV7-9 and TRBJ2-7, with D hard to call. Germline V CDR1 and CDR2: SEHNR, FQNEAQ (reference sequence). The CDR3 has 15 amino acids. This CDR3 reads CSSRPNLRGGYEQYF. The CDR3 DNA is TGTTCCAGCCGACCCAACCTTCGAGGTGGCTACGAGCAGTACTTC.

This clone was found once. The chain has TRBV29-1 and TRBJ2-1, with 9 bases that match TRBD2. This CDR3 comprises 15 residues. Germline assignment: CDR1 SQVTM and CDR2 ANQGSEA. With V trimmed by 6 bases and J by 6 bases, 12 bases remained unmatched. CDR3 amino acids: CSVATRLAVLNEQFF. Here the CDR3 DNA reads TGCAGCGTAGCTACTAGACTAGCGGTACTCAATGAGCAGTTCTTC.

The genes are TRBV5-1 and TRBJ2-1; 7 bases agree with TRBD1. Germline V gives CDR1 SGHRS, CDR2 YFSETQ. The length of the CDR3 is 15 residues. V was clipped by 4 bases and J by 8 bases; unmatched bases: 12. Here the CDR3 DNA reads TGCGCCAGCAGCCCCGCCCACGGGACAGTACATGAGCAGTTCTTC. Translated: CASSPAHGTVHEQFF. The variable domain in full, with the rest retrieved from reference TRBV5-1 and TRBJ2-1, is KAGVTQTPRYLIKTRGQQVTLSCSPISGHRSVSWYQQTPGQGLQFLFEYFSETQRNKGNFPGRFSGRQFSNSRSEMNVSTLELGDSALYLCASSPAHGTVHEQFFGPGTRLTVL.

The CDR3: CAWSVQSAAQHF. The CDR3 bases are TGTGCCTGGAGTGTACAAAGCGCCGCCCAGCATTTT. The chain joins TRBV30 to TRBJ1-5, with D hard to call. Per germline, CDR1 GTSNPN and CDR2 SVGIG (reference sequence). This CDR3 is 12 amino acids long. V was pared by 0 bases and J by 11 bases, with 11 bases between.

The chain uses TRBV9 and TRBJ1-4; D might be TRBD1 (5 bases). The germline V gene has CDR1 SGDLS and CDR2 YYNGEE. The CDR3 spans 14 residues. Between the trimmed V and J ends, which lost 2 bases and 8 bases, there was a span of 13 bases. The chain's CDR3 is CASSVSQGGEKLFF. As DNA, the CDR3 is TGTGCCAGCAGCGTTTCCCAGGGAGGAGAAAAACTGTTTTTT.

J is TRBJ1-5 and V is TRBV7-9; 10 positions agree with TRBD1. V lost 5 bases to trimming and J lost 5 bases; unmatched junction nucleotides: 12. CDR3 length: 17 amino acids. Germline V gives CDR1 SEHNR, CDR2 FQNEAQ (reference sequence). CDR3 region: CASSPFTGTGVHQPQHF. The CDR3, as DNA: TGTGCCAGCAGCCCGTTTACCGGGACAGGGGTCCATCAGCCCCAGCATTTT.

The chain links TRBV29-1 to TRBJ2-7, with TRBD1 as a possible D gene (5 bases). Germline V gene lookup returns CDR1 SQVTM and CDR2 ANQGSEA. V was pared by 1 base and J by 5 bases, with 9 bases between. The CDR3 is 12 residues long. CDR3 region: CSVEGDSHEQYF. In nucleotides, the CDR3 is TGCAGCGTTGAAGGAGACAGCCACGAGCAGTACTTC.

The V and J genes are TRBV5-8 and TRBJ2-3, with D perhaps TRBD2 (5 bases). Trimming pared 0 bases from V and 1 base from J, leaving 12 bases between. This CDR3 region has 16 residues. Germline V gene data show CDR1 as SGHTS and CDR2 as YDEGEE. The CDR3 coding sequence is TGTGCCAGCAGCTTGGGCCGGGGATCTGGCACAGATACGCAGTATTTT. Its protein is CASSLGRGSGTDTQYF.

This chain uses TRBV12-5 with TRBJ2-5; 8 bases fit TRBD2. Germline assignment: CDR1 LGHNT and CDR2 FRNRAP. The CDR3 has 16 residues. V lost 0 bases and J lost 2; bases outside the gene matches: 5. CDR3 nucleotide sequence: TGTGCTAGTGGTTTGGTACGGGGGGGACGACAAGAGACCCAGTACTTC. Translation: CASGLVRGGRQETQYF.

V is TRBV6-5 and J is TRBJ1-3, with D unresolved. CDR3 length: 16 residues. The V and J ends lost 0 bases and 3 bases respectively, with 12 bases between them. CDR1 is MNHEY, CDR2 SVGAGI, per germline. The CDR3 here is CASSYSIPWSGNTIYF. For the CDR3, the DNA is TGTGCCAGCAGTTACTCGATACCTTGGAGTGGAAACACCATATATTTT.

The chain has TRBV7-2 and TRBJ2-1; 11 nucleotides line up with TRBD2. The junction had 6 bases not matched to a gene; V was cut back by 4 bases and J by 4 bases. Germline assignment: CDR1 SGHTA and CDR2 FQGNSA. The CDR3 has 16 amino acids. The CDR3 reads CASSSTTSGKYNEQFF. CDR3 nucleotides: TGTGCCAGCAGCTCGACGACTAGCGGGAAGTACAATGAGCAGTTCTTC. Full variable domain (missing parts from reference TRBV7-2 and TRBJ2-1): GAGVSQSPSNKVTEKGKDVELRCDPISGHTALYWYRQSLGQGLEFLIYFQGNSAPDKSGLPSDRFSAERTGGSVSTLTIQRTQQEDSAVYLCASSSTTSGKYNEQFFGPGTRLTVL.

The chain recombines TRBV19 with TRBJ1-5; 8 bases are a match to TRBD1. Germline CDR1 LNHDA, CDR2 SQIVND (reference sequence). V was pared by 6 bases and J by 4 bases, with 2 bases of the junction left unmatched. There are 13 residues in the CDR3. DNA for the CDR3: TGTGCCAGTAGCAGACAGGGGAATCAGCCCCAGCATTTT. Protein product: CASSRQGNQPQHF.

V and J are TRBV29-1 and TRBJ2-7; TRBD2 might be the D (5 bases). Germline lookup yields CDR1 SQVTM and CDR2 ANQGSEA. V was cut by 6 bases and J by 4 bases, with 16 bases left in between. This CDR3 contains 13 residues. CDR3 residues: CSVAGGDPYEQYF. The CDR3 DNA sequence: TGCAGCGTCGCAGGAGGCGATCCTTACGAGCAGTACTTC.

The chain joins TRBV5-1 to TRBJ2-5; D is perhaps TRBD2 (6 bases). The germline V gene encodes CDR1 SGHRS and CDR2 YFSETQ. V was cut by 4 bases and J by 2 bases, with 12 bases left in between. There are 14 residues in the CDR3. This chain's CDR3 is CASSPPGVQETQYF. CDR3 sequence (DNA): TGCGCCAGCAGCCCCCCGGGGGTACAAGAGACCCAGTACTTC.

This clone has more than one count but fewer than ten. The CDR3 coding sequence is TGTGCCAGCAGGAAGCAGGAGACAGATAGTTCCTACGAGCAGTACTTC. It yields the protein CASRKQETDSSYEQYF. The V gene is TRBV5-8, the J gene TRBJ2-7; possibly TRBD1 for D (5 bases). The germline V gene encodes CDR1 SGHTS and CDR2 YDEGEE. There are 16 residues in the CDR3. Trimming pared 5 bases from V and 1 base from J, leaving 19 bases between.

The CDR3 loop is CASSPTGSEKLFF. As DNA, the CDR3 is TGTGCCAGCAGCCCGACAGGGAGTGAAAAACTGTTTTTT. This sequence joins TRBV6-1 and TRBJ1-4, with TRBD1 matching over 7 bases. V lost 6 bases and J lost 7; bases outside the gene matches: 5. Germline CDR1 reads MNHNS; CDR2 reads SASEGT. This CDR3 region has 13 residues.

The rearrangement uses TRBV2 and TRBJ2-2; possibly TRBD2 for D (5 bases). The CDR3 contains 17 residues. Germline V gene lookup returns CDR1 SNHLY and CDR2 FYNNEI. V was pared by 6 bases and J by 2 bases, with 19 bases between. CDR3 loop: CASSDVRRFDNTGELFF. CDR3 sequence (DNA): TGTGCCAGCAGCGATGTCAGGAGGTTCGATAACACCGGGGAGCTGTTTTTT.

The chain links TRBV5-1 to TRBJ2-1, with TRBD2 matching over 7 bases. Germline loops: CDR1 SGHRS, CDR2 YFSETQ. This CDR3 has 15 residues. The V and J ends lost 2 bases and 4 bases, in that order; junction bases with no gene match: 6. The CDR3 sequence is CASSLGGGTYNEQFF. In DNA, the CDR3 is TGCGCCAGCAGCTTAGGCGGGGGAACTTACAATGAGCAGTTCTTC.